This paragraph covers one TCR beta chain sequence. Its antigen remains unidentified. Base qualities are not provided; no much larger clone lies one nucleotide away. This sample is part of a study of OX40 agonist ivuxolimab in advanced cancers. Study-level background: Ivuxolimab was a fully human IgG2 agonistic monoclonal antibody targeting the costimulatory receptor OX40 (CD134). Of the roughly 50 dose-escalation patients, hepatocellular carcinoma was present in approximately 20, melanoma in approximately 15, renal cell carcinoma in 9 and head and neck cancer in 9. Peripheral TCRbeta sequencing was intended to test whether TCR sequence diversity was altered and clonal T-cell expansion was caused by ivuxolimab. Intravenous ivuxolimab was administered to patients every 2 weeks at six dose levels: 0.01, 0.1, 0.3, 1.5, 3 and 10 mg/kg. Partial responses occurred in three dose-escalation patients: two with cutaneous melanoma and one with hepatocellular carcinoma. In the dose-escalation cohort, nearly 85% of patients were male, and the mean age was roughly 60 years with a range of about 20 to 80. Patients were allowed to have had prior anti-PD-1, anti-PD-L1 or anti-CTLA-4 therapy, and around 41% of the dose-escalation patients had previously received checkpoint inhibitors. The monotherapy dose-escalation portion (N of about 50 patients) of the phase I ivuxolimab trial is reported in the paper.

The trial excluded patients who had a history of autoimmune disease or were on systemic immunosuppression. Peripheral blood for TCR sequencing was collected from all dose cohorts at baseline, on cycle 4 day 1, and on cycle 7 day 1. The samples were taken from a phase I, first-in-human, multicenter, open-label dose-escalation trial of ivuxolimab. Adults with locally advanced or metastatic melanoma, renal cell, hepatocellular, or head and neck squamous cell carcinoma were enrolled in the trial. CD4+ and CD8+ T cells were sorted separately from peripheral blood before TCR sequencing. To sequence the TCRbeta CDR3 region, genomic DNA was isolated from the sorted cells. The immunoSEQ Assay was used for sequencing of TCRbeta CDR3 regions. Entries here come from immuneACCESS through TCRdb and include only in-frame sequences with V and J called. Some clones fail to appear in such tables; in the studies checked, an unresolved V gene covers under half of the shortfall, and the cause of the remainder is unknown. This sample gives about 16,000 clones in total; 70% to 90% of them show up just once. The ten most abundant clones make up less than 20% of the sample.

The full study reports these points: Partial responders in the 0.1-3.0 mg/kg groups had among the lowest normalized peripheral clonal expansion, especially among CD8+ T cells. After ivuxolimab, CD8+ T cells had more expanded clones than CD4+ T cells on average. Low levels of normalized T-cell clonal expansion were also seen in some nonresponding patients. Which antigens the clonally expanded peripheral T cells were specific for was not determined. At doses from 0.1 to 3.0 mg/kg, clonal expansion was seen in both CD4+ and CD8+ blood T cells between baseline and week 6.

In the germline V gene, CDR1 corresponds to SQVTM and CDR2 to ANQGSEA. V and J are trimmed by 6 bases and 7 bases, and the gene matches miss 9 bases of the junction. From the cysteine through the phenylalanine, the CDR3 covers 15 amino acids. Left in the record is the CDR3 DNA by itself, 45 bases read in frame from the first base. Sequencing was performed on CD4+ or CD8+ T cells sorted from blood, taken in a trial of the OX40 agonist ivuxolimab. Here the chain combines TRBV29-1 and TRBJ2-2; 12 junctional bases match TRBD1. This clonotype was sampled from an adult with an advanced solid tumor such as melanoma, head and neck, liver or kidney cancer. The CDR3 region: CSVESGQGAIGELFF. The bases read TGCAGCGTAGAATCGGGACAGGGGGCCATCGGGGAGCTGTTTTTT.